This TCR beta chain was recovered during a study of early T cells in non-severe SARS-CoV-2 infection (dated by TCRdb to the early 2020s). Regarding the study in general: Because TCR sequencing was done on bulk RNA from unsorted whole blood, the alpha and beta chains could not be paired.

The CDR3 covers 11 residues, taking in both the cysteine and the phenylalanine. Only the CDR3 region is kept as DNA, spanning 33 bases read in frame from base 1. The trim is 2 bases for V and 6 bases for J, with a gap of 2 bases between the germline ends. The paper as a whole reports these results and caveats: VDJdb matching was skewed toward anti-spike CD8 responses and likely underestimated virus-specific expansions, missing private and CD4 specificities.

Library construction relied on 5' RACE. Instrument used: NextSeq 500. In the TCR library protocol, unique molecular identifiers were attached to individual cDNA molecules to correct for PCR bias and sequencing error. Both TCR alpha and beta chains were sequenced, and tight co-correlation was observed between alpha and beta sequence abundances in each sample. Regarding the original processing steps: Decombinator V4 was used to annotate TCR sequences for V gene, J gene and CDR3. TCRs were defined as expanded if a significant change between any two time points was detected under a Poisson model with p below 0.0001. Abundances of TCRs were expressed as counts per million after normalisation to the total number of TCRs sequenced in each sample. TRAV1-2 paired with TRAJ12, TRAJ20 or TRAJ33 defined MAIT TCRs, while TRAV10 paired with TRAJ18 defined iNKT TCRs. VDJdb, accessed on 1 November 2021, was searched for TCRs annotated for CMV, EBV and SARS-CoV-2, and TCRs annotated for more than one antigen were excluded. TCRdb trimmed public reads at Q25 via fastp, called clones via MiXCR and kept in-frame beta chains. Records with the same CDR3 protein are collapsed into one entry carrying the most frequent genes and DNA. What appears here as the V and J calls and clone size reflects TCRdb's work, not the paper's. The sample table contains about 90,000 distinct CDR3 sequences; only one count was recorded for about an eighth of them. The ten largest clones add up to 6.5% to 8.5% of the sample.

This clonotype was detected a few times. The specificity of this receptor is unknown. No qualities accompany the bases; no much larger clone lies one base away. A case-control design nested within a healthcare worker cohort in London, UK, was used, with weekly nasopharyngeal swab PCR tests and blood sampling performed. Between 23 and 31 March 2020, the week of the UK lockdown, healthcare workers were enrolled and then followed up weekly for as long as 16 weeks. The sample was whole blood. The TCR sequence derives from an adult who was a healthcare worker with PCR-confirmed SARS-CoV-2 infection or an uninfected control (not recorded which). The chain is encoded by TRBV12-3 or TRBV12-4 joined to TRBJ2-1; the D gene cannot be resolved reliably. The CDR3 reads CASSLLNEQFF. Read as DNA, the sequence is TGTGCCAGCAGTTTACTCAATGAGCAGTTCTTC.